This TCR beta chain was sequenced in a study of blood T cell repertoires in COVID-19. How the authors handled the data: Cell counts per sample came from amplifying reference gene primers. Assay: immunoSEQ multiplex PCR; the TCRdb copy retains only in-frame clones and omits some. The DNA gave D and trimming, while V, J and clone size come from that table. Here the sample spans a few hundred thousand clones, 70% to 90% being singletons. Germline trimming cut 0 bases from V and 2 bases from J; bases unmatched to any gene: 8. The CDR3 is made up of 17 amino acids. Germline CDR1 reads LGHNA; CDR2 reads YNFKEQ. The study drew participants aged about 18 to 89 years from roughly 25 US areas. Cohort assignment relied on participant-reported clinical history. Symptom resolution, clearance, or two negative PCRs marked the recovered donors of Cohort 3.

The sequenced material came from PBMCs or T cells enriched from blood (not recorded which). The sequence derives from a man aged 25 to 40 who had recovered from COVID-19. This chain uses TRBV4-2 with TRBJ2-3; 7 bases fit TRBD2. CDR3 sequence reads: CASSQDGNRGDTDTQYF. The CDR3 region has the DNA TGTGCCAGCAGCCAAGACGGGAATCGGGGGGACACAGATACGCAGTATTTT.